The 3 T cell receptor beta chains below come from one sample, sequenced in a study of cytomegalovirus exposure and HLA in healthy donors. The PCR employed 60 Vbeta primers together with 13 Jbeta primers. Assay: immunoSEQ multiplex PCR; the TCRdb copy retains only in-frame clones and omits some. The sample has over 200,000 clones, 77% seen once. The sample taken for sequencing was PBMCs. Receptors originate from a woman aged 55-69 years in good health and CMV-seropositive.

The genes are TRBV29-1 and TRBJ1-1; tentative D call: TRBD1 (5 bases). Trimming stripped 7 bases from V and 1 base from J, with 10 bases between. The V gene's germline CDR1 is SQVTM and CDR2 ANQGSEA. The CDR3 length is 12 residues. In DNA, the CDR3 is TGCAGCGGGGGACTAAAGAACACTGAAGCTTTCTTT. Its protein is CSGGLKNTEAFF.

Concerning this clone itself: One junction end disagrees with the germline gene, perhaps due to a read error. The rearrangement uses TRBV2 and TRBJ1-5; D gene uncertain. The CDR3 extends over 15 amino acids. Germline V gene data show CDR1 as SNHLY and CDR2 as FYNNEI. The CDR3 spells CASSARLNSNQPQHF. The CDR3 DNA follows: TGTGCCAGCAGCGCCCGCTTGAATAGCAACCAGCCCCAGCATTTT.

This clone came up a few times. The gene calls are TRBV28 and TRBJ2-1; TRBD2 agrees at 9 bases. Germline CDR1 and CDR2: MDHEN and SYDVKM. Trimming took 5 bases from V and 0 from J; bases not matched to a gene: 8. The CDR3 has 17 amino acids. CDR3 in amino acids: CASSQLAGRSSYNEQFF. DNA for the CDR3: TGTGCCAGCAGTCAACTAGCGGGTCGAAGCTCCTACAATGAGCAGTTCTTC.